The sequence of this TCR beta chain was determined in a study of T cell responses to AZD1222 COVID-19 vaccine. Regarding the study as a whole: Clonal diversity was possibly underestimated, and the donors were mostly white British, with more females.

On this clone: Antigen specificity is unknown.

The repertoire was sequenced with immunoSEQ multiplex PCR; TCRdb's copy has only in-frame clones and lacks some. The repertoire holds about 120,000 clones, about 88% seen once, with about 3% in the top ten. The CDR3 contains 15 residues. The V gene end was trimmed by 10 bases and the J gene end by 1 base; junction bases not matched to a gene: 9. Germline CDR1 MNHNY, CDR2 SVGAGI (reference sequence). Specimen: peripheral blood, collected 28 days after the second AZD1222 dose. This chain uses TRBV6-6 with TRBJ1-5, with 8 bases fitting TRBD1. This sequence originates from an adult who received the AZD1222 COVID-19 vaccine. The CDR3 DNA follows: TGTGCCATCAGAAACCAGGGGGCGAGCAATCAGCCCCAGCATTTT. This codes for CAIRNQGASNQPQHF.